This T cell receptor beta chain was recovered during a study of beta chain features in type 1 diabetes. Reverse transcribing all isolated RNA meant expressed TCRB transcripts were sequenced. The assay was immunoSEQ multiplex PCR, and TCRdb's table has in-frame clones only and misses some. The sample records hundreds of thousands of clones, 17% being singletons. V dropped 6 bases and J dropped 6; count of bases not matched to a gene: 11. Per germline, CDR1 WNHNN and CDR2 SYGVQD (reference sequence). The length of the CDR3 is 15 residues. CD4+ naive, central memory, regulatory and stem cell-like memory subsets were isolated by sorting on CD45RO/CCR7/CD25/CD127/CD95/CD27. Study-wide points: Junctions at VDJ sites from type 1 diabetes patients had fewer insertions and more deletions. Any HLA-type effect on TCRB rearrangement remained unresolved here.

With respect to this clone: The antigen is unknown.

Material for sequencing was naive CD4+ T cells from blood. The source of this sequence is a woman under 30 in good health. The chain carries TRBV10-1 and TRBJ2-1; 7 bases are shared with TRBD1. CDR3 DNA: TGCGCCAGCAGAGACGGGACAGATGCATCCAATGAGCAGTTCTTC. Its protein product is CASRDGTDASNEQFF.